One sample yielded the 17 T cell receptor beta chains listed below, sequenced in a study of blood T cell repertoires in COVID-19. Profiled with immunoSEQ multiplex PCR; TCRdb holds only in-frame clones, not every one. Among approximately 70,000 clones listed, 70% to 85% were seen once. The sample consisted of peripheral blood. These receptors were taken from a woman in her 70s with acute or convalescent COVID-19.

The chain has TRBV14 and TRBJ2-1; 7 bases match TRBD1. CDR1 SGHDN and CDR2 FVKESK come from the germline V gene. V lost 4 bases, J lost 0 bases, and 12 bases stayed unmatched. CDR3 length: 18 amino acids. CDR3 region: CASSRLRLTGSSYNEQFF. CDR3 DNA sequence: TGTGCCAGCAGCCGCCTACGGTTGACAGGGAGCTCCTACAATGAGCAGTTCTTC.

The chain is built from TRBV29-1 and TRBJ2-6; 10 bases map to TRBD1. The V and J ends lost 8 bases and 4 bases, in that order; junction bases with no gene match: 8. CDR1 and CDR2 from the germline V gene are SQVTM and ANQGSEA. The CDR3 has 15 amino acids. In nucleotides, the CDR3 is TGCAGCACCCGGACAGGGGGATTGGGGGCCAACGTCCTGACTTTC. Residues: CSTRTGGLGANVLTF.

This chain uses TRBV7-2 with TRBJ1-1, with a weak D call TRBD1 (6 bases). V lost 3 bases and J 11 bases, leaving 16 bases between the germline ends. The germline gives CDR1 SGHTA, CDR2 FQGNSA. CDR3 length equals 13 residues. For the CDR3, the DNA is TGTGCCAGCAGCTTCCGCACGGGACAAATGGCTTTCTTT. Residues: CASSFRTGQMAFF.

The chain combines TRBV14 with TRBJ2-7, with TRBD2 matching 9 bases. V lost 4 bases to trimming and J lost 0 bases; unmatched junction nucleotides: 19. Germline V gene sequence: CDR1 SGHDN, CDR2 FVKESK. This CDR3 is 20 amino acids long. The CDR3 region has the DNA TGTGCCAGCAGCCGTGCGGGGTCGAGGACTAGCGTGTTTTACTCCTACGAGCAGTACTTC. It encodes CASSRAGSRTSVFYSYEQYF.

This clone occurred once. The rearrangement links TRBV12-3 or TRBV12-4 to TRBJ1-2, with a weak D call TRBD1 (6 bases). The CDR3 is 13 residues long. V lost 7 bases, J lost 8 bases, and 17 bases lay in between. CDR3 nucleotide sequence: TGTGCCAGCACTCCTTACAGGGTTTGGGGCTACACCTTC. It specifies CASTPYRVWGYTF.

The chain links TRBV11-3 to TRBJ2-1; weak D call: TRBD1 (5 bases). V lost 5 bases, J lost 4 bases, and 9 bases lay in between. The CDR3 has 13 residues. Germline values: CDR1 SGHNT, CDR2 YENEEA. CDR3 nucleotides: TGTGCCAGCAGCACCAAGGGGTACAATGAGCAGTTCTTC. This encodes CASSTKGYNEQFF.

This chain links TRBV7-2 with TRBJ2-5; 12 bases fit TRBD2. The junction had 4 bases not matched to a gene; V was cut back by 0 bases and J by 5 bases. The CDR3 loop spans 16 amino acids. Germline CDR1 and CDR2: SGHTA and FQGNSA. CDR3 DNA sequence: TGTGCCAGCAGCTTAGCGTCTAGCGGGGGGGTGGAGACCCAGTACTTC. This sequence encodes CASSLASSGGVETQYF.

The chain is built from TRBV5-4 and TRBJ1-1; D is ambiguous. V was pared by 3 bases and J by 4 bases, with 16 bases between. CDR3 length: 15 residues. Germline CDR1 SGHNT, CDR2 YYREEE (reference sequence). The CDR3 loop is CASSSSGGMSTEAFF. The CDR3 nucleotides read TGTGCCAGCAGCTCATCAGGAGGGATGAGCACTGAAGCTTTCTTT. The entire variable domain, with the rest obtained from reference TRBV5-4 and TRBJ1-1, is as follows: ETGVTQSPTHLIKTRGQQVTLRCSSQSGHNTVSWYQQALGQGPQFIFQYYREEENGRGNFPPRFSGLQFPNYSSELNVNALELDDSALYLCASSSSGGMSTEAFFGQGTRLTVV.

This clone was seen more than once but under ten times. The gene calls are TRBV11-1 and TRBJ2-1; D is possibly TRBD1 (6 bases). The CDR3 has 14 amino acids. V lost 5 bases, J lost 4 bases, and 12 bases lay in between. Germline CDR1 is SGHAT and CDR2 is FQDESV (reference sequence). The CDR3 coding sequence is TGTGCCAGCAGCCAAGACAGGTCATACAATGAGCAGTTCTTC. As protein: CASSQDRSYNEQFF.

The V and J genes are TRBV15 and TRBJ1-4; weak D call: TRBD1 (5 bases). The CDR3 extends over 15 amino acids. Trimming stripped 1 base from V and 5 bases from J, with 11 bases between. Germline CDR1 LNHNV, CDR2 YYDKDF (reference sequence). The CDR3 region is CATSRGGGENEKLFF. CDR3 coding DNA: TGTGCCACCAGCAGAGGGGGAGGGGAAAATGAAAAACTGTTTTTT.

The chain has TRBV7-2 and TRBJ1-1; no clear D. The germline CDR1 and CDR2 sequences are SGHTA and FQGNSA. With 5 bases removed from V and 9 bases from J, the gap between germline ends came to 13 bases. The CDR3 is 12 amino acids. The CDR3 sequence is CASSATGSQAFF. The CDR3 DNA reads TGTGCCAGCAGCGCCACCGGGAGTCAAGCTTTCTTT.

In this sample, this clone turned up a few times. The chain carries TRBV4-2 and TRBJ1-6; 8 bases fit TRBD1. The V gene's germline CDR1 is LGHNA and CDR2 YNFKEQ. There are 15 residues in the CDR3. V lost 4 bases and J lost 6; bases outside the gene matches: 5. CDR3 in amino acids: CASSPQGAANSPLHF. DNA of the CDR3: TGTGCCAGCAGCCCTCAGGGGGCAGCTAATTCACCCCTCCACTTT.

This clone was picked up a small number of times. The J gene is TRBJ1-2, the V gene TRBV9; possibly TRBD1 for D (6 bases). CDR1 and CDR2 (germline): SGDLS, YYNGEE. V lost 0 bases, J lost 1 base, and 10 bases lay in between. The CDR3 length is 15 residues. In DNA, the CDR3 is TGTGCCAGCAGCGTAGCGGGACAAGATAACTATGGCTACACCTTC. Protein sequence: CASSVAGQDNYGYTF.

The V and J genes are TRBV27 and TRBJ1-5, with a possible D match to TRBD1 (6 bases). The germline V gene encodes CDR1 MNHEY and CDR2 SMNVEV (reference sequence). V shed 6 bases and J shed 0 bases, with 12 bases lying between them. This CDR3 region has 15 residues. This chain's CDR3 is CASRLGQLSNQPQHF. The CDR3 DNA follows: TGTGCCAGCAGACTAGGACAGCTTAGCAATCAGCCCCAGCATTTT.

The chain recombines TRBV7-9 with TRBJ1-2, with a possible D match to TRBD1 (5 bases). The V gene's germline CDR1 is SEHNR and CDR2 FQNEAQ (reference sequence). Deletions cut 5 bases from V and 10 bases from J, with 17 bases between. This CDR3 is built from 13 residues. As DNA, the CDR3 is TGTGCCAGCAGCCCCCTTATCGGCAGGGACTACACCTTC. Translated, it gives CASSPLIGRDYTF.

The rearrangement links TRBV7-2 to TRBJ2-1; TRBD2 matches 12 bases. The germline CDR1 and CDR2 sequences are SGHTA and FQGNSA. After removal of 3 bases from V and 5 bases from J, the junction contained 5 bases not matched to a gene. The CDR3 loop spans 16 amino acids. The CDR3 DNA reads TGTGCCAGCAGCTTCCGGACTAGCGGGGACCACAATGAGCAGTTCTTC. This gives the protein CASSFRTSGDHNEQFF.

This clone has ten or more counts. CDR3 DNA: TGTGCCAGCAGCCGCGGAGGGAAGAACACTGAAGCTTTCTTT. Its protein product is CASSRGGKNTEAFF. The gene calls are TRBV6-5 and TRBJ1-1; D is uncertain. Germline V gene data show CDR1 as MNHEY and CDR2 as SVGAGI. The V end was cut by 6 bases, the J end by 1 base, with 12 bases between. This CDR3 region has 14 residues.